The sequence of this T cell receptor beta chain was determined in a study of response to subunit inactivated influenza vaccine. From the RT-PCR reads, TCRdb called clonotypes with MiXCR, one entry per CDR3 protein. The sample carries around 150,000 distinct CDR3 sequences, roughly 10% recorded once. The germline gives CDR1 MNHEY, CDR2 SVGAGI. CDR3 size: 14 residues. V was cut by 0 bases and J by 6 bases, with 8 bases left in between. Points from the study as a whole: Few new T cells, the authors suggested, are recruited by each seasonal influenza vaccination.

This clonotype was detected many times. Its antigen is still unknown. The specimen comprised non-naive T cells sorted from PBMCs, sampled 45 days after vaccination. This chain uses TRBV6-5 with TRBJ2-2; tentatively, D is TRBD2 (5 bases). The clonotype originates from a man aged 50 to 60 who received an inactivated influenza vaccine. The CDR3 is CASSYSIGAGELFF. The CDR3 nucleotides read TGTGCCAGCAGTTACTCGATCGGGGCCGGGGAGCTGTTTTTT.